These T cell receptor beta chains were read from a single sample in a study of Tregs in tolerant kidney transplant recipients. The repertoire was sequenced with immunoSEQ multiplex PCR; TCRdb's copy has only in-frame clones and lacks some. The top ten hold roughly 26% of the sample, which has 20,000 to 25,000 clones, more than 65% seen once. The sample in question was CD8+ T cells from blood (PBMCs), obtained 6 months after the transplant. The origin of the receptors is a human patient who received a combined kidney and bone marrow transplant. T cells may partly derive from the graft donor. CDR3s include the opening cysteine and the closing phenylalanine or tryptophan. A D gene is named only where the DNA matches it firmly. Only some rows state a clone size, as once, few, many or a class for expanded clones.

>-|TRBV11-2|-|TRBJ2-7
CASSLLPRREQYF
TGTGCCAGCAGCCTACTACCGCGGCGGGAGCAGTACTTC
>TRBD1|TRBV28|-|TRBJ2-1
CASRPPGTGGNEQFF
TGTGCCAGCAGGCCCCCCGGGACAGGGGGGAATGAGCAGTTCTTC
>-|TRBV27|-|TRBJ2-7
CASSPRGGFAYEQYF
TGTGCCAGCAGTCCACGAGGGGGATTTGCCTACGAGCAGTACTTC
>TRBD1|TRBV19|-|TRBJ1-5
CASSRQGTQPQHF
TGTGCCAGTAGTAGACAGGGGACTCAGCCCCAGCATTTT
>-|TRBV7-9|-|TRBJ1-2
CASSLVGDIGLYGYTF
TGTGCCAGCAGCTTAGTGGGGGACATCGGACTCTATGGCTACACCTTC
>TRBD1|TRBV27|-|TRBJ1-5
CASGPGTGGQPQHF
TGTGCCAGCGGCCCAGGGACAGGGGGGCAGCCCCAGCATTTT
>TRBD1|TRBV19|-|TRBJ2-7
CASSIGTGHFSYEQYF
TGTGCCAGTAGTATCGGGACAGGGCACTTCTCCTACGAGCAGTACTTC
>-|TRBV11-2|-|TRBJ2-1
CASSLDSLLNEQFF
TGTGCCAGCAGCTTAGACTCCCTCCTTAATGAGCAGTTCTTC
>TRBD1|TRBV7-9|-|TRBJ2-2
CASSPPWDRENTGELFF
TGTGCCAGCAGCCCGCCGTGGGACAGGGAGAACACCGGGGAGCTGTTTTTT
>-|TRBV13|-|TRBJ1-1
CASSLPWGGLNTEAFF
TGTGCCAGCAGCCTGCCTTGGGGGGGTTTGAACACTGAAGCTTTCTTT
>TRBD1|TRBV4-3|-|TRBJ2-1
CASKLRQGHNEQFF
TGCGCCAGCAAGTTACGACAGGGTCACAATGAGCAGTTCTTC
>-|TRBV7-3|-|TRBJ2-5
CASSLEGTPQETQYF
TGTGCCAGCAGCTTAGAAGGGACACCCCAAGAGACCCAGTACTTC
>-|TRBV11-2|-|TRBJ2-6
CASKLGGSAGANVLTF
TGTGCCAGCAAACTTGGAGGATCGGCTGGGGCCAACGTCCTGACTTTC
>-|TRBV9|-|TRBJ2-5
CASSPHVGTSLETQYF
TGTGCCAGCAGCCCCCATGTCGGGACATCGTTGGAGACCCAGTACTTC
>-|TRBV29-1|-|TRBJ2-7
CSARAGSYEQYF
TGCAGCGCAAGGGCAGGGTCCTACGAGCAGTACTTC
>-|TRBV5-6|-|TRBJ2-1
CASSRDTYNEQFF
TGTGCCAGCAGCCGCGACACCTACAATGAGCAGTTCTTC
>-|TRBV7-8|-|TRBJ2-1
CASSLVAGDEQFF
TGTGCCAGCAGCTTAGTCGCGGGCGATGAGCAGTTCTTC
>-|TRBV29-1|-|TRBJ1-2
CSVEEGGLYGYTF
TGCAGCGTTGAAGAAGGAGGGCTCTATGGCTACACCTTC
>-|TRBV6-6|-|TRBJ1-1
CASSYRGWNTEAFF
TGTGCCAGCAGTTACAGGGGTTGGAACACTGAAGCTTTCTTT
>-|TRBV2|few|TRBJ2-7
CASSVSGRNEQYF
TGTGCCAGCAGTGTTTCAGGGCGCAACGAGCAGTACTTC
>TRBD2|TRBV19|-|TRBJ2-1
CASSIAGGLDEQFF
TGTGCCAGTAGTATAGCGGGGGGGCTCGATGAGCAGTTCTTC
>TRBD2|TRBV6-4|-|TRBJ2-3
CASSRLAGYTDTQYF
TGTGCCAGCAGCCGACTAGCGGGGTACACAGATACGCAGTATTTT
>-|TRBV30|-|TRBJ1-2
CAWKAVWAYTF
TGTGCCTGGAAAGCTGTATGGGCCTACACCTTC
>-|TRBV5-4|-|TRBJ2-7
CASSGGQYYEQYF
TGTGCCAGCAGCGGTGGACAGTACTACGAGCAGTACTTC
>-|TRBV13|-|TRBJ2-7
CASSLAGATVSYEQYF
TGTGCCAGCAGCTTAGCGGGAGCGACGGTTTCTTACGAGCAGTACTTC
>TRBD2|TRBV15|-|TRBJ2-3
CATSREAGVVDTQYF
TGTGCCACCAGCAGAGAAGCGGGAGTGGTAGATACGCAGTATTTT
>-|TRBV7-2|-|TRBJ2-1
CAPLGRETENEQFF
TGTGCTCCGCTGGGGCGGGAAACGGAAAATGAGCAGTTCTTC
>-|TRBV27|-|TRBJ1-5
CASSLGSWAQPQHF
TGTGCCAGCAGTTTAGGGTCCTGGGCTCAGCCCCAGCATTTT
>TRBD1|TRBV7-2|-|TRBJ2-7
CASSLPGQGASYEQYF
TGTGCCAGCAGCTTACCCGGACAGGGGGCCTCCTACGAGCAGTACTTC
>TRBD1|TRBV4-3|-|TRBJ2-1
CASSQDQWDRGSQSSYNEQFF
TGCGCCAGCAGCCAAGATCAATGGGACAGGGGGTCTCAAAGCTCCTACAATGAGCAGTTCTTC
>-|TRBV10-3|once|TRBJ2-1
CALQGDEQFF
TGTGCCTTACAGGGCGATGAGCAGTTCTTC
>-|TRBV7-9|-|TRBJ2-3
CASSASPSLGADTQYF
TGTGCCAGCAGCGCGTCTCCCAGCCTAGGGGCAGATACGCAGTATTTT
>-|TRBV19|-|TRBJ2-7
CASSSSGNPYEQYF
TGTGCCAGTAGTTCTTCAGGGAATCCCTACGAGCAGTACTTC
>TRBD1|TRBV5-6|-|TRBJ2-7
CASSFGTGAYEQYF
TGTGCCAGCAGCTTCGGGACAGGTGCCTACGAGCAGTACTTC
>-|TRBV5-4|-|TRBJ1-2
CASSLDNQAPHGYTF
TGTGCCAGCAGCTTAGATAATCAGGCCCCACATGGCTACACCTTC